The rows below give T cell receptor beta chains drawn from one sample of a study of radiation and T cells in renal cell carcinoma. This table comes from immunoSEQ multiplex PCR, and its TCRdb copy is limited to in-frame clones, with some not included. The profile shows about 130,000 clones, roughly 88% of them singletons. Sequencing used blood, obtained from a patient whose treatment included radiotherapy and nephrectomy. The receptors were gathered from a woman in her 50s with renal cell carcinoma. CDR3s include the opening cysteine and the closing phenylalanine or tryptophan. A D gene is named only where the DNA matches it firmly. Size is omitted from some rows. Given values are once, few, many or a class for expanded clones.

d_call clone_size j_call v_call cdr3_nt cdr3_aa
TRBD1 - TRBJ2-7 TRBV6-1 TGTGCCAGCAGTTTGGACAGGGGGCTCGAGCAGTACTTC CASSLDRGLEQYF
TRBD1 - TRBJ1-5 TRBV19 TGTGCCAGTAGTATACTACAGGGGGCGGGTCAGCCCCAGCATTTT CASSILQGAGQPQHF
- - TRBJ2-1 TRBV7-2 TGTGCCAGCAGCTTAGTCGGCTACAATGAGCAGTTCTTC CASSLVGYNEQFF
- - TRBJ1-3 TRBV2 TGTGCCAGCAGTGAAGGGGGGGTATTTGGAAACACCATATATTTT CASSEGGVFGNTIYF
TRBD1 - TRBJ1-5 TRBV19 TGTGCCAGTAGTAAGGCAGGGGGGTTTTATAGCAATCAGCCCCAGCATTTT CASSKAGGFYSNQPQHF
- few TRBJ1-1 TRBV29-1 TGCAGCGTTGAGGTCAGCCAAAACACTGAAGCTTTCTTT CSVEVSQNTEAFF
TRBD2 - TRBJ2-2 TRBV19 TGTGCCAGTAGTAAATCTAGCGGGGTCACCGGGGAGCTGTTTTTT CASSKSSGVTGELFF
TRBD2 - TRBJ2-1 TRBV6-5 TGTGCCAGCAGTATGACTAGCGGGGGGGCGGGTGAGCAGTTCTTC CASSMTSGGAGEQFF
TRBD1 - TRBJ1-4 TRBV6-6 TGTGCCAGCAGCCTCTCCTGGACAGGGGAGGAAAAACTGTTTTTT CASSLSWTGEEKLFF
TRBD1 - TRBJ2-7 TRBV7-9 TGTGCCAGCAGCGCACCGACAGGGGATTACGAGCAGTACTTC CASSAPTGDYEQYF
- once TRBJ2-3 TRBV9 TGTGCCAGCAGCTTGGGACCCTCAGAGATCACAGATACGCAGTATTTT CASSLGPSEITDTQYF
- - TRBJ2-5 TRBV6-6 TGTGCCAGCAGTTTATTGGGTCTTGGGGAGACCCAGTACTTC CASSLLGLGETQYF
- - TRBJ1-3 TRBV2 TGTGCCAGCAGAGCCCAGGGGACTGGAGGAAACACCATATATTTT CASRAQGTGGNTIYF
- - TRBJ1-3 TRBV7-6 TGTGCCAGCAGCTTAGTCTTGGGGCCGAGCTCTGGAAACACCATATATTTT CASSLVLGPSSGNTIYF
- - TRBJ2-1 TRBV6-1 TGTGCCAGCAGTGAAGGGGTGTATGGGAAGCAGTTCTTC CASSEGVYGKQFF
- - TRBJ2-3 TRBV7-9 TGTGCCAGCAGCCCCAAACGTGTAGGACAGCAAACAGATACGCAGTATTTT CASSPKRVGQQTDTQYF
- - TRBJ1-2 TRBV11-2 TGTGCCAGCAGCTTAGTCGGGGGATTTGTCGCGGAAAACTATGGCTACACCTTC CASSLVGGFVAENYGYTF
- once TRBJ1-1 TRBV10-3 TGTGCCATCAGTGAGTCGGTACAGGGAGGGTTCCGGGCTTTCTTT CAISESVQGGFRAFF
- - TRBJ1-2 TRBV2 TGTGCCACAAAGGACCCTAACTATGGCTACACCTTC CATKDPNYGYTF
TRBD1 - TRBJ1-2 TRBV7-9 TGTGCCAGCAGTCAAGGGGACAGGGGCAGGGGTGTCTATGGCTACACCTTC CASSQGDRGRGVYGYTF
TRBD2 - TRBJ2-3 TRBV5-1 TGCGCCAGCAGCTTGGAACTAGCGGGTGCAGATACGCAGTATTTT CASSLELAGADTQYF
- once TRBJ2-5 TRBV4-2 TGTGCCAGCAGCCAAGTTCTGGGGGAGGAGACCCAGTACTTC CASSQVLGEETQYF
- - TRBJ1-2 TRBV10-3 TGTGCCATCAGTGACGAGGGGTTGACGCTTGGCTACACCTTC CAISDEGLTLGYTF
- - TRBJ1-1 TRBV5-1 TGCGCCAGCAGCTTTTTAGCGGGGCGGAACACTGAAGCTTTCTTT CASSFLAGRNTEAFF
TRBD1 once TRBJ1-3 TRBV7-2 TGTGCCAGCAGCTCCGGGACAGTGCGAAACACCATATATTTT CASSSGTVRNTIYF
TRBD2 - TRBJ2-7 TRBV5-1 TGCGCCAGCAGCTTAGGAGCGGGGCAGCCGGACCACGAGCAGTACTTC CASSLGAGQPDHEQYF
- - TRBJ2-7 TRBV6-5 TGTGCCAGCAGTTACTCGAGGGGGGGATCCTACGAGCAGTACTTC CASSYSRGGSYEQYF
- - TRBJ1-3 TRBV30 TGTGCCTGGAATATAGGGAAACCTGGAAACACCATATATTTT CAWNIGKPGNTIYF
- few TRBJ1-5 TRBV7-6 TGTGCCAGCAGTGGACAGTGGAATCAGCCCCAGCATTTT CASSGQWNQPQHF
TRBD1 - TRBJ2-1 TRBV19 TGTGCCAGTAGACCCCGACAGGGCTCCTACAATGAGCAGTTCTTC CASRPRQGSYNEQFF
- - TRBJ1-2 TRBV7-2 TGTGCCAGCAGCTTATCATCGGACACGTCTAACTATGGCTACACCTTC CASSLSSDTSNYGYTF